This T cell receptor (beta chain) was recovered during a study of blood T cells in healthy people across ages. Donors gave around 10 milliliters of peripheral blood apiece. The CDR3 is 17 residues long. Germline assignment: CDR1 SGHAT and CDR2 FQNNGV. Between the trimmed V and J ends, which lost 0 bases and 0 bases, there was a span of 12 bases. Alongside a J-beta primer mix, a sample-barcoded 5' primer served in a second PCR lasting about 7 to 11 cycles. TCRdb processed the 5' RACE reads anew with MiXCR; each CDR3 protein has one entry. The sample yields about 1.8 million distinct CDR3 sequences, approximately 50% seen once.

The gene calls are TRBV11-2 and TRBJ2-1, with TRBD1 as a possible D gene (5 bases). The specimen sequenced was blood. This clonotype was sampled from a woman in her 40s in good health. Written as DNA, the CDR3 is TGTGCCAGCAGCTTAGACTTTGGGGCGAGCTCCTACAATGAGCAGTTCTTC. This encodes CASSLDFGASSYNEQFF. The full variable domain, in which reference TRBV11-2 and TRBJ2-1 provide the parts outside the CDR3, is EAGVAQSPRYKIIEKRQSVAFWCNPISGHATLYWYQQILGQGPKLLIQFQNNGVVDDSQLPKDRFSAERLKGVDSTLKIQPAKLEDSAVYLCASSLDFGASSYNEQFFGPGTRLTVL.